This is a list of T cell receptor beta chains from one sample in a study of blood T cell repertoires in COVID-19. Assay: immunoSEQ multiplex PCR; the TCRdb copy retains only in-frame clones and omits some. The top ten hold around 2.7% of the sample, which has around 150,000 clones, roughly 73% seen once. Sequencing was carried out using peripheral blood. The receptors were gathered from a man aged 65-85 years with acute or convalescent COVID-19. The CDR3 runs from the conserved cysteine through the conserved F or W. D genes are given only for firm matches. Part of the rows lack a size; the others show once, few, many or a class for expanded clones.

TRBV5-1	.	15	.	TRBJ1-2	CASSWEPGHTYGYTF
TRBV5-1	.	15	.	TRBJ2-4	CASSLGYRALDIQYF
TRBV6-5	.	14	.	TRBJ1-1	CASRRPDSYTEAFF
TRBV3-1/TRBV3-2	.	16	TRBD2	TRBJ2-1	CASSQLLAGGWGEQFF
TRBV19	.	16	.	TRBJ2-1	CASSIRGAARSDEQFF
TRBV5-1	.	15	.	TRBJ1-1	CASSFGGLMNTEAFF
TRBV6-5	.	12	.	TRBJ1-1	CASSTGPFDEFF
TRBV4-2	.	16	.	TRBJ2-1	CASSQDLRGTYNEQFF
TRBV6-5	.	15	TRBD1	TRBJ1-4	CASSYSSTGYEKLFF
TRBV6-7	.	17	TRBD1	TRBJ2-1	CASSYNPGQGWKNEQFF
TRBV6-2/TRBV6-3	.	14	.	TRBJ2-4	CASSYGGVQNIQYF
TRBV5-1	.	16	.	TRBJ1-1	CASSLGGGHPNTEAFF
TRBV5-4	.	15	TRBD1	TRBJ1-4	CASSPTGGRDEKLFF
TRBV3-1/TRBV3-2	.	15	TRBD1	TRBJ2-1	CASSPDRALYNEQFF
TRBV15	.	15	.	TRBJ1-1	CATTVRTGLNTEAFF
TRBV4-1	.	15	TRBD2	TRBJ2-7	CASSQGLADSYEQYF
TRBV19	.	17	TRBD1	TRBJ1-2	CASSTQWTGGGNYGYTF
TRBV5-1	.	13	.	TRBJ1-2	CASSFRARDGYTF
TRBV10-1	once	13	.	TRBJ2-4	CASSSQGGNIQYF
TRBV7-8	.	15	.	TRBJ1-3	CASSSDGGIGNTIYF
TRBV4-1	.	14	.	TRBJ1-2	CASSKSAGSTGYTF
TRBV6-4	.	14	.	TRBJ1-6	CASSGDGLGSPLHF
TRBV6-2/TRBV6-3	.	13	TRBD1	TRBJ2-1	CASSPGTGGQQFF
TRBV29-1	.	11	.	TRBJ1-2	CSVVSVYGYTF
TRBV5-4	few	14	.	TRBJ1-6	CASSLGQQFSPLHF
TRBV9	.	14	.	TRBJ2-7	CASSVGSGSYEQYF
TRBV30	once	13	TRBD2	TRBJ2-5	CAWGPSGSETQYF
TRBV5-1	.	16	TRBD1	TRBJ1-2	CASSAGTGNVNYGYTF
TRBV10-1	.	16	.	TRBJ1-5	CASRDILNYSNQPQHF
TRBV19	.	13	TRBD1	TRBJ1-1	CASRGQGNTEAFF
TRBV7-3	.	16	.	TRBJ1-3	CASSLMGQGSGNTIYF
TRBV7-2	.	15	.	TRBJ1-5	CASSLASTNNQPQHF
TRBV5-6	.	14	.	TRBJ1-5	CASSHRQDRQPQHF
TRBV6-5	.	16	.	TRBJ2-2	CASSYLEVANTGELFF
TRBV7-2	.	17	TRBD1	TRBJ1-3	CASSLRGTGSSGNTIYF
TRBV14	.	15	TRBD2	TRBJ2-7	CASSQRARGGHEQYF
TRBV10-3	.	14	TRBD2	TRBJ2-1	CAISAGGTYNEQFF
TRBV19	.	15	.	TRBJ2-6	CASSISGSGANVLTF
TRBV20-1	once	11	.	TRBJ1-6	CSAFNDKSLHF
TRBV11-3	.	15	TRBD2	TRBJ2-1	CASSGNPAGGSRQFF
TRBV29-1	.	13	TRBD1	TRBJ2-7	CSVAGTGGYEQYF